The 20 T cell receptor beta chains below come from one sample, sequenced in a study of T cells in Graves' hyperthyroidism and ophthalmopathy. The investigators amplified TCR beta CDR3 regions from RNA transcripts. A set of HTBI primers served as the primers for a first-round RT-PCR of the TCR CDR3. Via MiXCR, TCRdb re-called the multiplex PCR reads, giving one row per CDR3 protein. Of around 340,000 distinct CDR3 sequences detected, approximately 17% appear once; the ten largest clones hold around a third. The sample comprised blood. Receptors were obtained from a man aged 25-45 years with Graves' hyperthyroidism.

This chain's CDR3 is CASSQRASTGNTIYF. The CDR3 nucleotides read TGTGCCAGCAGCCAGCGGGCGTCAACAGGAAACACCATATATTTT. The chain combines TRBV7-9 with TRBJ1-3; D uncertain. V was pared by 5 bases and J by 4 bases, with 15 bases between. Germline CDR1 is SEHNR and CDR2 is FQNEAQ (reference sequence). This CDR3 region has 15 residues.

The J gene is TRBJ2-7, the V gene TRBV9; perhaps D is TRBD1 or TRBD2 (5 bases each). CDR1 is SGDLS and CDR2 is YYNGEE in the germline V gene. The CDR3 spans 17 residues. V shed 3 bases and J shed 4 bases, with 23 bases lying between them. The CDR3 DNA is TGTGCCAGCAGCGAAACTCCGGGACCTCCTTCCGATTACGAGCAGTACTTC. It codes for CASSETPGPPSDYEQYF.

This clonotype has more than one count but fewer than ten. This chain connects TRBV4-2 to TRBJ2-3, with TRBD2 matching 10 bases. The CDR3 totals 21 residues. With V trimmed by 3 bases and J by 0 bases, 18 bases remained unmatched. Germline loops: CDR1 LGHNA, CDR2 YNFKEQ. The CDR3 here is CASSQPLTSGFGHYSTDTQYF. DNA of the CDR3: TGTGCCAGCAGCCAGCCTTTGACTAGCGGGTTTGGCCACTATAGCACAGATACGCAGTATTTT.

This chain uses TRBV30 with TRBJ1-1; tentatively, D is TRBD1 (5 bases). There are 11 residues in the CDR3. The V end lost 8 bases, the J end lost 1 base, and 8 bases lay between the germline ends. The germline CDR1 and CDR2 sequences are GTSNPN and SVGIG (reference sequence). The CDR3 DNA follows: TGTGCCGCCGACAGGAACACTGAAGCTTTCTTT. It yields the protein CAADRNTEAFF. The variable domain in full, with the rest retrieved from reference TRBV30 and TRBJ1-1, is SQTIHQWPATLVQPVGSPLSLECTVEGTSNPNLYWYRQAAGRGLQLLFYSVGIGQISSEVPQNLSASRPQDRQFILSSKKLLLSDSGFYLCAADRNTEAFFGQGTRLTVV.

As regards this clonotype: Sequence at one end of the junction differs from germline and may be a read error. The V call is TRBV12-3 or TRBV12-4, the J call TRBJ1-2; D gene unclear. The CDR3 is made up of 13 amino acids. CDR3 sequence (DNA): TGTACCAGCAGTTTATGGGGTTCGAGGGGCTACACCTTC. Protein: CTSSLWGSRGYTF.

This clonotype has at least ten counts. J is TRBJ2-2 and V is TRBV28; 7 bases align to TRBD2. The CDR3 consists of 16 residues. J gave up 1 base and V 5 bases, and 7 bases lay outside the gene matches. CDR1 is MDHEN, CDR2 SYDVKM, per germline. CDR3 residues: CASSPPLAGNTGELFF. The CDR3 DNA is TGTGCCAGCAGTCCCCCCTTAGCGGGGAACACCGGGGAGCTGTTTTTT.

This clonotype was counted at least ten times. The V and J genes are TRBV2 and TRBJ2-7; D not certain. Germline CDR1 and CDR2: SNHLY and FYNNEI. V shed 7 bases and J shed 3 bases, with 10 bases lying between them. This CDR3 region has 12 residues. The CDR3 DNA follows: TGTGCCAGCAAAAAGTTGGACTACGAGCAGTACTTC. It yields the protein CASKKLDYEQYF.

Only a few counts were recorded for this clonotype. The rearrangement uses TRBV5-1 and TRBJ2-1, with TRBD2 as a possible D gene (6 bases). V lost 0 bases, J lost 2 bases, and 21 bases lay in between. This CDR3 has 19 residues. The germline gives CDR1 SGHRS, CDR2 YFSETQ. Written as DNA, the CDR3 is TGCGCCAGCAGCTTGGCCGGGGGTGGGGGTCGTGGCCCCTACAATGAGCAGTTCTTC. Its protein is CASSLAGGGGRGPYNEQFF.

The chain's CDR3 is CASRLAMNTGELFF. CDR3 DNA sequence: TGCGCCAGCCGACTAGCCATGAACACCGGGGAGCTGTTTTTT. The rearrangement links TRBV10-1 to TRBJ2-2, with 7 bases identical to TRBD2. The CDR3 contains 14 residues. CDR1 and CDR2 from the germline V gene are WNHNN and SYGVQD (reference sequence). The V gene end was trimmed by 8 bases and the J gene end by 1 base; junction bases not matched to a gene: 4.

This clonotype was picked up many times. The chain employs TRBV5-1 and TRBJ2-7; TRBD2 matches at 7 bases. The germline gives CDR1 SGHRS, CDR2 YFSETQ. This CDR3 is built from 17 residues. The V and J ends lost 5 bases and 2 bases, in that order; junction bases with no gene match: 16. CDR3 protein: CASSVNSGLRLPYEQYF. The CDR3 coding sequence is TGCGCCAGCAGTGTGAATTCGGGACTACGACTCCCCTACGAGCAGTACTTC.

At least ten counts were recorded for this clonotype. V usage is TRBV11-2 and J usage is TRBJ2-7; maybe TRBD2 (5 bases). With 1 base removed from V and 3 bases from J, the gap between germline ends came to 16 bases. Germline CDR1 reads SGHAT; CDR2 reads FQNNGV. CDR3 length equals 16 residues. CDR3: CASSLGLTGYDYEQYF. The CDR3 bases are TGTGCCAGCAGCTTAGGGCTGACGGGATATGACTACGAGCAGTACTTC.

V and J are TRBV3-1 and TRBJ2-5; 7 nucleotides match TRBD1. Trimming removed 3 bases from V and 4 bases from J; junction bases left unmatched: 5. Germline CDR1 and CDR2: LGHDT and YNNKEL (reference sequence). The CDR3 runs to 14 residues. In nucleotides, the CDR3 is TGTGCCAGCAGCCACCTTGCAGGGGGAGAGACCCAGTACTTC. As protein: CASSHLAGGETQYF.

This clonotype was recorded at least ten times. The gene calls are TRBV27 and TRBJ2-7, with 9 bases lining up with TRBD1. The germline CDR1 and CDR2 sequences are MNHEY and SMNVEV (reference sequence). The ends lost 5 bases at V and 4 bases at J; junction bases unmatched: 12. This CDR3 is 16 amino acids long. Here the CDR3 DNA reads TGTGCCAGCAGTCCGTTCTCGGACAGGGGTCGATACGAGCAGTACTTC. It specifies CASSPFSDRGRYEQYF.

This clonotype was found many times. The chain joins TRBV7-8 to TRBJ1-1, with D perhaps matching TRBD1 (5 bases). V was trimmed by 5 bases and J by 1 base, leaving 11 bases between them. Germline CDR1 and CDR2: SGHVS and FQNEAQ. The CDR3 has 14 residues. CDR3 protein: CASSTTGGNTEAFF. In nucleotides, the CDR3 is TGTGCCAGCAGCACAACCGGGGGGAACACTGAAGCTTTCTTT.

This clonotype is labeled medium-sized. The chain joins TRBV28 to TRBJ2-3; no firm D call. The V end was cut by 5 bases, the J end by 4 bases, with 13 bases between. The CDR3 extends over 14 amino acids. Germline V gene data show CDR1 as MDHEN and CDR2 as SYDVKM. The CDR3 region is CASSKGRVADTQYF. As DNA, the CDR3 is TGTGCCAGCAGTAAAGGTCGAGTCGCAGATACGCAGTATTTT.

This chain joins TRBV27 and TRBJ1-5; D is perhaps TRBD1 (5 bases). CDR3 size: 13 residues. With 2 bases removed from V and 6 bases from J, the gap between germline ends came to 8 bases. Germline CDR1 MNHEY, CDR2 SMNVEV (reference sequence). This CDR3 reads CASSLGALQPQHF. CDR3 DNA sequence: TGTGCCAGCAGTTTAGGGGCTCTTCAGCCCCAGCATTTT.

In its sample, this clonotype was seen many times. The chain couples TRBV6-2 or TRBV6-3 to TRBJ2-2; 7 bases align to TRBD2. V lost 5 bases to trimming and J lost 1 base; unmatched junction nucleotides: 7. The germline CDR1 and CDR2 sequences are MNHEY and SVGEGT. This CDR3 has 16 residues. CDR3 nucleotide sequence: TGTGCCAGCAGTCACCTGGGCGGGAGGAACACCGGGGAGCTGTTTTTT. This codes for CASSHLGGRNTGELFF.

This clonotype has a count of ten or more. The V call is TRBV5-6, the J call TRBJ2-1, with D hard to call. This CDR3 is 14 amino acids long. Germline V lookup: CDR1 SGHDT, CDR2 YYEEEE. V gave up 1 base and J gave up 5 bases, with 10 bases separating them. The CDR3 nucleotides read TGTGCCAGCAGCTTGATCCACTCGCACAATGAGCAGTTCTTC. Its translation: CASSLIHSHNEQFF.

This clonotype was observed a handful of times. The J gene is TRBJ2-4, the V gene TRBV11-2; 8 bases are shared with TRBD1. V shed 3 bases, J shed 0 bases, and the junction held 13 bases outside the gene matches. Germline loops: CDR1 SGHAT, CDR2 FQNNGV. The CDR3 has 19 residues. The CDR3 reads CASSFRWTGILAAKNIQYF. In DNA, the CDR3 is TGTGCCAGCAGCTTTAGGTGGACAGGGATTTTGGCAGCCAAAAACATTCAGTACTTC.

The chain uses TRBV15 and TRBJ1-4, with 7 bases fitting TRBD1. Germline V gene lookup returns CDR1 LNHNV and CDR2 YYDKDF (reference sequence). V lost 5 bases and J lost 3; bases outside the gene matches: 6. The CDR3 sequence is 15 residues long. CDR3 bases: TGTGCCACCAGCTCACGGGACAGCTCTAATGAAAAACTGTTTTTT. This encodes CATSSRDSSNEKLFF.